This entry lists 26 T cell receptor beta chains sequenced from one sample in a study of blood T cell repertoires in COVID-19. Libraries were prepared by immunoSEQ multiplex PCR; TCRdb keeps only in-frame clonotypes and omits some of them. The table has about 270,000 clones, 75% to 95% seen once. The specimen was PBMCs or T cells enriched from blood (not recorded which). Receptor source: a man aged 35 to 55 who had been exposed to COVID-19.

V and J are TRBV7-3 and TRBJ1-1, with TRBD1 matching over 8 bases. The CDR3 is 16 residues long. The V and J ends lost 2 bases and 1 base, in that order; junction bases with no gene match: 6. The V gene's germline CDR1 is SGHTA and CDR2 FQGTGA. CDR3 sequence reads: CASSLGIRGRNTEAFF. The CDR3 DNA follows: TGTGCCAGCAGCTTAGGGATCAGGGGGCGGAACACTGAAGCTTTCTTT.

The rearrangement uses TRBV7-9 and TRBJ1-1; possibly TRBD1 for D (5 bases). V was shortened by 11 bases and J by 7 bases, with 23 bases between the two germline ends. Per germline, CDR1 SEHNR and CDR2 FQNEAQ (reference sequence). The CDR3 contains 14 residues. In DNA, the CDR3 is TGTGCCGGAAGAAGCCGGGGGGAAGAAAATGAAGCTTTCTTT. It yields the protein CAGRSRGEENEAFF.

The chain links TRBV11-2 to TRBJ2-7, with 11 bases identical to TRBD2. Germline loops: CDR1 SGHAT, CDR2 FQNNGV. V shed 1 base, J shed 4 bases, and the junction held 3 bases outside the gene matches. This CDR3 is built from 15 residues. DNA of the CDR3: TGTGCCAGCAGCTTAGGACGGACTAGCGGGTACGAGCAGTACTTC. It codes for CASSLGRTSGYEQYF.

A note on this clone: An end of the junction does not agree with germline; a read error may underlie this. This rearrangement joins TRBV6-2 or TRBV6-3 to TRBJ2-1, with D unresolved. CDR1 is MNHEY and CDR2 is SVGEGT in the germline V gene. This CDR3 is 11 amino acids long. CDR3 sequence reads: CASSFDSLSVF. Written as DNA, the CDR3 is TGTGCCAGCAGTTTCGATTCCCTTTCGGTCTTC.

The chain carries TRBV10-3 and TRBJ2-7; 7 nucleotides align to TRBD1. The CDR3 covers 16 residues. J was trimmed by 7 bases and V by 0 bases; bases with no gene match: 12. The V gene's germline CDR1 is ENHRY and CDR2 SYGVKD. CDR3 in amino acids: CAISESGTVGSGEQYF. CDR3 nucleotides: TGTGCCATCAGTGAGTCGGGGACAGTGGGCTCTGGGGAGCAGTACTTC.

The chain uses TRBV19 and TRBJ1-1, with D hard to call. The germline CDR1 and CDR2 sequences are LNHDA and SQIVND (reference sequence). V was cut by 7 bases and J by 2 bases, with 14 bases left in between. The CDR3 runs to 14 residues. CDR3 amino acids: CASTHRERNTEAFF. In nucleotides, the CDR3 is TGTGCCAGTACTCATCGGGAGAGAAACACTGAAGCTTTCTTT.

This clone was picked up a small number of times. This rearrangement joins TRBV30 to TRBJ2-1, with 13 positions matching TRBD2. Germline V gene lookup returns CDR1 GTSNPN and CDR2 SVGIG (reference sequence). The CDR3 spans 17 residues. V shed 1 base, J shed 8 bases, and the junction held 11 bases outside the gene matches. The CDR3 here is CAWSGSKLAGGPHEQFF. DNA of the CDR3: TGTGCCTGGAGTGGATCTAAACTAGCGGGAGGGCCGCATGAGCAGTTCTTC.

The genes are TRBV28 and TRBJ2-5; D is undetermined. The ends were cut back, 3 bases at V and 0 bases at J, with 8 bases in the middle. Germline loops: CDR1 MDHEN, CDR2 SYDVKM. The CDR3 loop spans 14 amino acids. CDR3 coding DNA: TGTGCCAGCAGTTTGTCGGTCTACCAAGAGACCCAGTACTTC. Residues: CASSLSVYQETQYF.

CDR3 in amino acids: CSASVQGPPEAFF. CDR3 sequence (DNA): TGCAGTGCTAGTGTTCAGGGTCCCCCTGAAGCTTTCTTT. V usage is TRBV20-1 and J usage is TRBJ1-1; a weak D match, TRBD1 (5 bases). Trimming removed 3 bases at V and 6 bases at J, with 14 bases between. Germline assignment: CDR1 DFQATT and CDR2 SNEGSKA (reference sequence). The CDR3 loop spans 13 amino acids.

V and J are TRBV30 and TRBJ2-5, with D tentatively TRBD1 (6 bases). Germline-derived CDR1 and CDR2 are GTSNPN and SVGIG (reference sequence). Trimming pared 0 bases from V and 2 bases from J, leaving 19 bases between. CDR3 size: 17 residues. The CDR3 region is CAWSVDVRGGGQETQYF. The CDR3 coding sequence is TGTGCCTGGAGTGTAGACGTCCGAGGGGGTGGGCAAGAGACCCAGTACTTC.

The chain uses TRBV6-2 or TRBV6-3 and TRBJ2-7; TRBD2 matches at 8 bases. The CDR3 sequence is 15 residues long. V lost 3 bases and J lost 3; bases outside the gene matches: 7. Germline assignment: CDR1 MNHEY and CDR2 SVGEGT. The CDR3 DNA reads TGTGCCAGCAGTTATGGATTAGCGGGGCACTACGAGCAGTACTTC. Translated, it gives CASSYGLAGHYEQYF.

CDR3 in DNA: TGTGCCAGTAGTATGGGCTTAGACCCTGAGTATTTT. Translation: CASSMGLDPEYF. V gene TRBV19 combines with J gene TRBJ2-3; D gene uncertain. Deletions cut 3 bases from V and 13 bases from J, with 14 bases between. Germline V gives CDR1 LNHDA, CDR2 SQIVND (reference sequence). The CDR3 is made up of 12 amino acids.

This chain uses TRBV7-9 with TRBJ1-2; the match to TRBD1 covers 9 bases. CDR3 length: 15 amino acids. Looked up from germline, CDR1 is SEHNR and CDR2 is FQNEAQ (reference sequence). V was clipped by 5 bases and J by 6 bases; unmatched bases: 10. CDR3 in amino acids: CASSLHSGQGDGYTF. CDR3 in DNA: TGTGCCAGCAGCCTTCATTCGGGACAGGGTGATGGCTACACCTTC. The variable domain in full, completed from reference TRBV7-9 and TRBJ1-2, reads DTGVSQNPRHKITKRGQNVTFRCDPISEHNRLYWYRQTLGQGPEFLTYFQNEAQLEKSRLLSDRFSAERPKGSFSTLEIQRTEQGDSAMYLCASSLHSGQGDGYTFGSGTRLTVV.

This chain uses TRBV7-2 with TRBJ2-7; D not resolved. CDR1 SGHTA and CDR2 FQGNSA come from the germline V gene. V was clipped by 3 bases and J by 0 bases, with 9 bases between them. The CDR3 spans 14 residues. This CDR3 reads CASSLEKNSYEQYF. DNA for the CDR3: TGTGCCAGCAGCTTGGAGAAAAACTCCTACGAGCAGTACTTC. The entire variable domain, with the rest obtained from reference TRBV7-2 and TRBJ2-7, is as follows: GAGVSQSPSNKVTEKGKDVELRCDPISGHTALYWYRQSLGQGLEFLIYFQGNSAPDKSGLPSDRFSAERTGGSVSTLTIQRTQQEDSAVYLCASSLEKNSYEQYFGPGTRLTVT.

This chain connects TRBV20-1 to TRBJ2-5, with 10 bases aligning to TRBD2. Germline loops: CDR1 DFQATT, CDR2 SNEGSKA (reference sequence). The CDR3 totals 15 residues. Trimming cost V 3 bases and J 2 bases; bases outside gene matches: 6. The CDR3 nucleotides read TGCAGTGCTAGTGTCGGTAGCGGGAGGCAAGAGACCCAGTACTTC. Translation gives CSASVGSGRQETQYF.

This clone appeared a single time. Here the CDR3 DNA reads TGTGCCAGCAGGGGACAGGGCCAAGAGACCCAGTACTTC. Translating gives CASRGQGQETQYF. This chain links TRBV12-3 or TRBV12-4 with TRBJ2-5; 9 bases fit TRBD1. The CDR3 sequence is 13 residues long. After removal of 6 bases from V and 1 base from J, the junction contained 0 bases not matched to a gene.

This chain uses TRBV18 with TRBJ1-1; no firm D call. In germline, CDR1 is KGHSH, CDR2 LQKENI. V gave up 1 base and J gave up 4 bases, with 7 bases separating them. This CDR3 is built from 13 residues. The DNA of the CDR3 is TGTGCCAGCTCACCACAGTTCGGCACTGAAGCTTTCTTT. Translated, it gives CASSPQFGTEAFF.

The CDR3 coding sequence is TGTGCCAGCAGCCAACAGAGGGCAGGCGGCTACACCTTC. It codes for CASSQQRAGGYTF. The rearrangement links TRBV3-1 (or the pseudogene TRBV3-2) to TRBJ1-2; D is undetermined. V was cut by 2 bases and J by 8 bases, with 12 bases left in between. The CDR3 runs 13 residues. The germline gives CDR1 LGHDT, CDR2 YNNKEL (reference sequence).

The genes are TRBV4-3 and TRBJ2-2, with D unresolved. V was shortened by 0 bases and J by 0 bases, with 11 bases between the two germline ends. Germline lookup yields CDR1 LGHNA and CDR2 YSLEER. This CDR3 contains 17 residues. CDR3 DNA sequence: TGCGCCAGCAGCCAAGACCTATTCCGAGCGAACACCGGGGAGCTGTTTTTT. Encoded protein: CASSQDLFRANTGELFF.

The chain has TRBV4-1 and TRBJ1-2; the D is unclear. The CDR3 has 15 residues. V dropped 0 bases and J dropped 3 bases, with 11 bases sitting between them. CDR1 and CDR2 from the germline V gene are MGHRA and YSYEKL. DNA of the CDR3: TGCGCCAGCAGCCAAGAACTCGTTGGAGACTATGGCTACACCTTC. It yields the protein CASSQELVGDYGYTF.

This clone came up once. J is TRBJ1-3 and V is TRBV6-5; D is undetermined. V gave up 4 bases and J gave up 2 bases, with 12 bases separating them. Germline values: CDR1 MNHEY, CDR2 SVGAGI. This CDR3 spans 15 amino acids. CDR3 amino acids: CASSSSVSPGNTIYF. CDR3 bases: TGTGCCAGCAGTTCCAGTGTCAGTCCTGGAAACACCATATATTTT.

This chain links TRBV7-9 with TRBJ2-3; D is uncertain. The germline gives CDR1 SEHNR, CDR2 FQNEAQ (reference sequence). V was trimmed by 1 base and J by 2 bases, leaving 10 bases between them. The CDR3 runs 15 residues. CDR3 region: CASSLDMAYTDTQYF. The CDR3 nucleotides read TGTGCCAGCAGCTTAGATATGGCTTACACAGATACGCAGTATTTT.

The chain employs TRBV9 and TRBJ2-1; 9 bases align to TRBD1. Germline values: CDR1 SGDLS, CDR2 YYNGEE. V was pared by 7 bases and J by 0 bases, with 14 bases of the junction left unmatched. The CDR3 runs to 18 residues. Written as DNA, the CDR3 is TGTGCCAGCGGGGACAGGGTCTCCGGGTTGAGCTCCTACAATGAGCAGTTCTTC. It encodes CASGDRVSGLSSYNEQFF. Full variable domain (rest looked up from reference TRBV9 and TRBJ2-1): DSGVTQTPKHLITATGQRVTLRCSPRSGDLSVYWYQQSLDQGLQFLIQYYNGEERAKGNILERFSAQQFPDLHSELNLSSLELGDSALYFCASGDRVSGLSSYNEQFFGPGTRLTVL.

J is TRBJ2-1 and V is TRBV29-1; no reliable D call. Trimming took 7 bases from V and 0 from J, leaving 13 bases between them. CDR1 and CDR2 (germline): SQVTM, ANQGSEA. The CDR3 consists of 14 residues. The CDR3 nucleotides read TGCAGCGGAGATATGAAGAGCTCCTACAATGAGCAGTTCTTC. This translates into CSGDMKSSYNEQFF.

The chain carries TRBV7-3 and TRBJ2-2; 9 bases fit TRBD2. The CDR3 length is 17 residues. J was trimmed by 4 bases and V by 5 bases; bases with no gene match: 11. Germline CDR1 reads SGHTA; CDR2 reads FQGTGA. CDR3 DNA: TGTGCCAGCAGCCAACCGCTAGCGGGGCCCGTCACCGGGGAGCTGTTTTTT. Residues: CASSQPLAGPVTGELFF. The whole variable domain, filled in from reference TRBV7-3 and TRBJ2-2, reads GAGVSQTPSNKVTEKGKYVELRCDPISGHTALYWYRQSLGQGPEFLIYFQGTGAADDSGLPNDRFFAVRPEGSVSTLKIQRTERGDSAVYLCASSQPLAGPVTGELFFGEGSRLTVL.

The chain links TRBV4-2 to TRBJ1-4; maybe TRBD1 (5 bases). This CDR3 is built from 15 residues. Trimming cost V 1 base and J 4 bases, with 10 bases left between them. Germline-derived CDR1 and CDR2 are LGHNA and YNFKEQ. This CDR3 is CASSQGGANNEKLFF. The CDR3 DNA is TGTGCCAGCAGCCAAGGCGGGGCTAATAATGAAAAACTGTTTTTT.